A single sample gave rise to the 8 T cell receptor beta chains below, sequenced in a study of cytomegalovirus exposure and HLA in healthy donors. Amplification used 60 Vbeta primers and 13 Jbeta primers. The protocol was immunoSEQ multiplex PCR, while the TCRdb copy is restricted to in-frame clones and leaves out a portion. There are about 150,000 clones in the sample; approximately 68% occur only once, and around 4% lies in the top ten. Sequencing used PBMCs. The receptor set was obtained from a man aged 55-75 years in good health and CMV-seronegative.

The rearrangement joins TRBV7-6 to TRBJ1-1; D unclear. The V end was cut by 1 base, the J end by 5 bases, with 5 bases between. Germline CDR1 is SGHVS and CDR2 is FNYEAQ. The CDR3 loop spans 12 amino acids. This CDR3 reads CASSLDLTEAFF. The DNA of the CDR3 is TGTGCCAGCAGCTTAGATCTTACTGAAGCTTTCTTT.

This chain links TRBV6-6 with TRBJ1-2; 9 bases line up with TRBD1. Per the germline V gene, CDR1 is MNHNY and CDR2 is SVGAGI (reference sequence). The trim removed 6 bases at V and 4 bases at J, leaving 6 bases unmatched. The CDR3 loop spans 14 amino acids. The DNA for the CDR3 is TGTGCCAGCAGCCGACCGACAGGGGGCTATGGCTACACCTTC. Translation gives CASSRPTGGYGYTF.

This clone was seen only a few times. The chain couples TRBV7-9 to TRBJ1-1, with D possibly TRBD1 on 5 matching bases. The CDR3 has 17 amino acids. The germline CDR1 and CDR2 sequences are SEHNR and FQNEAQ (reference sequence). V lost 3 bases to trimming and J lost 6 bases, with 23 bases between them. This CDR3 reads CASSLGQTVSSVSEAFF. DNA for the CDR3: TGTGCCAGCAGCTTGGGGCAGACAGTCTCCTCAGTGTCTGAAGCTTTCTTT.

The chain employs TRBV5-1 and TRBJ2-3; TRBD1 matches 8 bases. The CDR3 length is 16 residues. The trim removed 2 bases at V and 0 bases at J, leaving 5 bases unmatched. The germline CDR1 and CDR2 sequences are SGHRS and YFSETQ. The DNA for the CDR3 is TGCGCCAGCAGCTTTCCCGGGACAGGAAGCACAGATACGCAGTATTTT. Protein product: CASSFPGTGSTDTQYF.

The gene calls are TRBV7-8 and TRBJ2-5; D possibly corresponds to TRBD2 (5 bases). V was pared by 5 bases and J by 3 bases, with 10 bases between. The germline V gene encodes CDR1 SGHVS and CDR2 FQNEAQ. This CDR3 spans 13 amino acids. The CDR3 DNA follows: TGTGCCAGCAGCCCCCGACTAAAAGAGACCCAGTACTTC. Its protein product is CASSPRLKETQYF.

The genes are TRBV28 and TRBJ1-1; 8 bases fit TRBD1. The V segment lost 10 bases and the J segment 1 base; nucleotides outside the gene matches: 2. CDR1 is MDHEN, CDR2 SYDVKM, per germline. This CDR3 spans 12 amino acids. As DNA, the CDR3 is TGTGCCACCCAGGGGGCGAACACTGAAGCTTTCTTT. This gives the protein CATQGANTEAFF.

The chain uses TRBV18 and TRBJ1-1; D possibly corresponds to TRBD1 (6 bases). Germline-derived CDR1 and CDR2 are KGHSH and LQKENI. CDR3 size: 11 residues. V shed 3 bases and J shed 11 bases, with 10 bases lying between them. CDR3 nucleotide sequence: TGTGCCAGCTCACCCGGGACAAGGGCTTTCTTT. Amino acid sequence: CASSPGTRAFF.

V usage is TRBV18 and J usage is TRBJ1-1; D uncertain. CDR1 is KGHSH and CDR2 is LQKENI in the germline V gene. Trimming took 5 bases from V and 0 from J, leaving 13 bases between them. The CDR3 extends over 15 amino acids. CDR3 DNA: TGTGCCAGCTCAACTTCACAGAGATTGAACACTGAAGCTTTCTTT. This encodes CASSTSQRLNTEAFF.